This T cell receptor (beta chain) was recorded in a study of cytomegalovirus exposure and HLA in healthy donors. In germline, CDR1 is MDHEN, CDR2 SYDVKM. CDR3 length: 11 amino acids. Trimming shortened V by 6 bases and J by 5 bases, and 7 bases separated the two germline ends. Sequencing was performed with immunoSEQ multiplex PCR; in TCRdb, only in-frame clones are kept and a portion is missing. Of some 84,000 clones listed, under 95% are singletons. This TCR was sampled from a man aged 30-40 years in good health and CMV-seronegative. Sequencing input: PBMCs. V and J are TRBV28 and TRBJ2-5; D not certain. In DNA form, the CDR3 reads TGTGCCAGCAGAACGGTGGAGACCCAGTACTTC. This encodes CASRTVETQYF.